The clone carrying this TCR beta chain showed up many times. Its specificity is not known. This record belongs to a study of T cells in Graves' hyperthyroidism and ophthalmopathy. Study results and caveats: Also found in blood were most expanded thyroid clonotypes above 0.001. Ophthalmopathy was told apart from stable hyperthyroidism by a 13 V-J model. It was a median roughly 6.5 months before onset that the model predicted ophthalmopathy.

Trimming pared 6 bases from V and 0 bases from J, leaving 6 bases between. Per germline, CDR1 MNHNS and CDR2 SASEGT. The CDR3 runs 12 residues. Together with thyroid ultrasound, orbital computed tomography, serum thyroxine and TRAb, clinical symptoms were used for diagnoses. RNA transcripts provided the source from which TCR beta CDR3 regions were amplified. The HTBI primer set drove a first-round RT-PCR of the TCR CDR3. One entry per CDR3 protein results from TCRdb running MiXCR on the multiplex PCR reads. The sample contains 700,000 or so distinct CDR3 sequences, 16% of which appear only once. The chain uses TRBV6-1 and TRBJ2-7; perhaps TRBD2 as D (5 bases). The clonotype was recovered from a man between 18 and 29 years old with Graves' hyperthyroidism. The sample consisted of blood. The CDR3 DNA is TGTGCCAGCAGAGCGGTCTCCTACGAGCAGTACTTC. It is translated as CASRAVSYEQYF.